Presented here are 23 T cell receptor beta chains from one specimen sequenced in a study of shared clonotypes between healthy human individuals. The data were produced by immunoSEQ multiplex PCR, yet TCRdb's version contains in-frame clones alone and is incomplete. The sample carries under 1,100,000 clones, around 75% recorded once. Sequencing was done on a sample of memory CD4+ T cells sorted from blood. Subset denoted: CD45RA-negative fraction. Receptor source: a man younger than 30 in good health.

This rearrangement joins TRBV5-4 to TRBJ2-3, with TRBD1 identical over 7 bases. The CDR3 has 16 residues. With 0 bases clipped from V and 2 bases from J, the junction kept 6 bases outside the gene matches. Germline V lookup: CDR1 SGHNT, CDR2 YYREEE (reference sequence). The CDR3: CASSLVGTDPTDTQYF. The CDR3 DNA sequence: TGTGCCAGCAGCTTGGTAGGGACAGACCCCACAGATACGCAGTATTTT. The complete variable domain, with remaining parts taken from reference TRBV5-4 and TRBJ2-3, reads ETGVTQSPTHLIKTRGQQVTLRCSSQSGHNTVSWYQQALGQGPQFIFQYYREEENGRGNFPPRFSGLQFPNYSSELNVNALELDDSALYLCASSLVGTDPTDTQYFGPGTRLTVL.

The rearrangement joins TRBV11-2 to TRBJ1-1; a possible D gene is TRBD1 (5 bases). Trimming left V 1 base short and J 1 base short, with 7 bases between. Germline assignment: CDR1 SGHAT and CDR2 FQNNGV. The CDR3 covers 14 residues. The CDR3 coding sequence is TGTGCCAGCAGCTTAGGACAGAGGAACACTGAAGCTTTCTTT. The encoded protein is CASSLGQRNTEAFF.

This clone was counted a single time. This rearrangement joins TRBV15 to TRBJ2-2; no clear D gene. Trimming removed 4 bases from V and 1 base from J, with 16 bases in between. The CDR3 is 17 residues long. Germline V CDR1 and CDR2: LNHNV, YYDKDF (reference sequence). CDR3 coding DNA: TGTGCCACCAGCACCCCAGAGGACGAAAAGAACACCGGGGAGCTGTTTTTT. It translates to CATSTPEDEKNTGELFF.

The V call is TRBV29-1, the J call TRBJ1-2; 8 bases are shared with TRBD1. Germline V gives CDR1 SQVTM, CDR2 ANQGSEA. The V segment lost 7 bases and the J segment 5 bases; nucleotides outside the gene matches: 9. The CDR3 covers 13 residues. The CDR3 DNA is TGCAGCGCTATACAGGGGGAAGGGTATGGCTACACCTTC. Translating gives CSAIQGEGYGYTF. The entire variable domain, with the rest obtained from reference TRBV29-1 and TRBJ1-2, is as follows: SAVISQKPSRDICQRGTSLTIQCQVDSQVTMMFWYRQQPGQSLTLIATANQGSEATYESGFVIDKFPISRPNLTFSTLTVSNMSPEDSSIYLCSAIQGEGYGYTFGSGTRLTVV.

This clone appeared a few times. This chain uses TRBV2 with TRBJ1-1; 7 bases match TRBD1. Trimming removed 5 bases from V and 6 bases from J; junction bases left unmatched: 6. CDR1 SNHLY and CDR2 FYNNEI come from the germline V gene. There are 13 residues in the CDR3. The CDR3, as DNA: TGTGCCAGCAGTCAAGAGGGGGCATCTGAAGCTTTCTTT. Translated, it gives CASSQEGASEAFF. Supplemented by reference TRBV2 and TRBJ1-1, the full variable domain reads EPEVTQTPSHQVTQMGQEVILRCVPISNHLYFYWYRQILGQKVEFLVSFYNNEISEKSEIFDDQFSVERPDGSNFTLKIRSTKLEDSAMYFCASSQEGASEAFFGQGTRLTVV.

This clone appeared a few times. V gene TRBV7-2 combines with J gene TRBJ2-7; D is ambiguous. The germline gives CDR1 SGHTA, CDR2 FQGNSA. The CDR3 contains 11 residues. Trimming left V 4 bases short and J 3 bases short, with 4 bases between. The CDR3 sequence: CASSSNYEQYF. DNA for the CDR3: TGTGCCAGCAGCTCTAACTACGAGCAGTACTTC.

The chain employs TRBV13 and TRBJ1-1, with D possibly TRBD1 on 5 matching bases. CDR3 size: 19 residues. Trimming stripped 6 bases from V and 0 bases from J, with 26 bases between. Germline assignment: CDR1 PRHDT and CDR2 FYEKMQ (reference sequence). The DNA for the CDR3 is TGTGCCAGCAGACCCACACCCCGGGGCCCCAGATCGATGAACACTGAAGCTTTCTTT. As protein: CASRPTPRGPRSMNTEAFF.

The chain couples TRBV5-5 to TRBJ2-1, with no clear D. Germline V gives CDR1 SGHKS, CDR2 YYEKEE (reference sequence). CDR3 length equals 16 residues. Trimming stripped 2 bases from V and 0 bases from J, with 12 bases between. The CDR3 DNA reads as TGTGCCAGCAGCTTAAGTGGGGTGAACTCCTACAATGAGCAGTTCTTC. As protein: CASSLSGVNSYNEQFF.

The rearrangement joins TRBV25-1 to TRBJ1-5; weak D call: TRBD1 (5 bases). CDR3 length: 16 amino acids. Germline CDR1 reads MGHDK; CDR2 reads SYGVNS. Trimming removed 3 bases at V and 3 bases at J, with 15 bases between. The CDR3 nucleotides read TGTGCCAGCAGTGACCGCAGGGTGGGAGACAATCAGCCCCAGCATTTT. Translating gives CASSDRRVGDNQPQHF. Combining the CDR3 with reference TRBV25-1 and TRBJ1-5 gives the whole variable domain EADIYQTPRYLVIGTGKKITLECSQTMGHDKMYWYQQDPGMELHLIHYSYGVNSTEKGDLSSESTVSRIRTEHFPLTLESARPSHTSQYLCASSDRRVGDNQPQHFGDGTRLSIL.

With regard to this clone: A clone one base away is much larger, so this may be a read error. The V call is TRBV28, the J call TRBJ1-1; D is undetermined. CDR1 is MDHEN, CDR2 SYDVKM, per germline. The CDR3 length is 11 residues. Trimming left V 8 bases short and J 1 base short, with 5 bases between. The CDR3 loop reads CASDGNTEAFF. The CDR3 coding sequence is TGTGCCAGCGACGGGAACACTGAAGCTTTCTTT.

V and J are TRBV19 and TRBJ2-2; the match to TRBD1 covers 11 bases. The CDR3 has 16 amino acids. J lost 6 bases, V lost 3 bases, and 6 bases had no gene match. Per the germline V gene, CDR1 is LNHDA and CDR2 is SQIVND (reference sequence). The CDR3 bases are TGTGCCAGTAGTATTGGGGACAGGGGGGCTTCCGGGGAGCTGTTTTTT. Amino acids: CASSIGDRGASGELFF.

This rearrangement joins TRBV5-4 to TRBJ1-1; D is possibly TRBD1 (6 bases). Germline CDR1 SGHNT, CDR2 YYREEE (reference sequence). Trimming left V 2 bases short and J 1 base short, with 15 bases between. This CDR3 comprises 16 residues. This CDR3 reads CASSLGGGKGNTEAFF. The CDR3 nucleotides read TGTGCCAGCAGCTTAGGAGGGGGAAAGGGGAACACTGAAGCTTTCTTT.

The V and J genes are TRBV7-2 and TRBJ1-2; unclear D gene. The CDR3 contains 13 residues. The V gene lost 1 base and the J gene lost 0 bases, with 3 bases spanning the gap. Germline V gene lookup returns CDR1 SGHTA and CDR2 FQGNSA. CDR3 residues: CASSLDPNYGYTF. CDR3 DNA: TGTGCCAGCAGCTTAGATCCTAACTATGGCTACACCTTC.

J is TRBJ2-7 and V is TRBV28; no definite D call. From germline, CDR1 is MDHEN and CDR2 SYDVKM. This CDR3 is built from 11 residues. Trimming left V 5 bases short and J 7 bases short, with 9 bases between. CDR3 coding DNA: TGTGCCAGCAGTCTCATGGGGGAGCAGTACTTC. Protein: CASSLMGEQYF.

This chain uses TRBV5-6 with TRBJ2-1; 9 nucleotides match TRBD1. With 4 bases clipped from V and 5 bases from J, the junction kept 7 bases outside the gene matches. Germline-derived CDR1 and CDR2 are SGHDT and YYEEEE. The CDR3 length is 15 residues. CDR3 bases: TGTGCCAGCAGCGCCGGGACAGGGAAACACAATGAGCAGTTCTTC. It encodes CASSAGTGKHNEQFF.

This clone was counted only a few times. The gene calls are TRBV2 and TRBJ1-1; D not resolved. Trimming removed 7 bases from V and 6 bases from J, with 15 bases in between. The CDR3 sequence is 13 residues long. CDR1 is SNHLY, CDR2 FYNNEI, per germline. CDR3 DNA: TGTGCCAGCATTAGGGATAGCGTTCCTGAAGCTTTCTTT. Its translation is CASIRDSVPEAFF.

This clone was counted only a few times. The V and J genes are TRBV6-1 and TRBJ2-3; no definite D call. Germline V lookup: CDR1 MNHNS, CDR2 SASEGT. V lost 7 bases to trimming and J lost 4 bases, with 15 bases between them. The CDR3 covers 14 residues. The CDR3 loop reads CASKGGLEADTQYF. The CDR3 DNA follows: TGTGCCAGCAAAGGTGGCCTTGAGGCAGATACGCAGTATTTT.

This chain links TRBV30 with TRBJ2-1; D is ambiguous. Trimming shortened V by 3 bases and J by 7 bases, and 10 bases separated the two germline ends. The CDR3 has 12 residues. Germline V gives CDR1 GTSNPN, CDR2 SVGIG (reference sequence). CDR3 sequence: CAWSGFRNEQFF. For the CDR3, the DNA is TGTGCCTGGAGCGGGTTTCGGAATGAGCAGTTCTTC.

The V call is TRBV5-6, the J call TRBJ1-2, with no clear D. V was cut by 0 bases and J by 8 bases, with 11 bases left in between. Germline V lookup: CDR1 SGHDT, CDR2 YYEEEE. This CDR3 comprises 13 residues. CDR3 sequence: CASSLDRGGGYTF. CDR3 DNA: TGTGCCAGCAGCTTGGATCGGGGTGGGGGCTACACCTTC.

This chain links TRBV11-2 with TRBJ2-1; D not resolved. This CDR3 spans 14 amino acids. The V gene's germline CDR1 is SGHAT and CDR2 FQNNGV. V lost 0 bases and J 8 bases, leaving 11 bases between the germline ends. The CDR3 spells CASSLDRLVHEQFF. The CDR3 DNA reads as TGTGCCAGCAGCTTAGATCGGTTGGTCCATGAGCAGTTCTTC.

The gene calls are TRBV9 and TRBJ2-2; the D gene is possibly TRBD1 (6 bases). The V gene lost 4 bases and the J gene lost 4 bases, with 14 bases spanning the gap. CDR3 length: 15 amino acids. Germline CDR1 is SGDLS and CDR2 is YYNGEE. The CDR3 DNA sequence: TGTGCCAGCAGCCCGACAGGAGAGGCCACCGGGGAGCTGTTTTTT. It translates to CASSPTGEATGELFF.

The rearrangement joins TRBV18 to TRBJ2-3; possibly TRBD1 or TRBD2 for D (5 bases each). Germline loops: CDR1 KGHSH, CDR2 LQKENI. The CDR3 is 15 residues long. Trimming removed 5 bases at V and 6 bases at J, with 18 bases between. The CDR3: CASSINPGPGDTQYF. The CDR3 nucleotides are TGTGCCAGCTCAATAAATCCGGGGCCCGGTGATACGCAGTATTTT.

The J gene is TRBJ2-7, the V gene TRBV19, with a tentative D call TRBD1 (6 bases). This CDR3 is 14 amino acids long. V dropped 5 bases and J dropped 0 bases, with 11 bases sitting between them. Germline CDR1 reads LNHDA; CDR2 reads SQIVND (reference sequence). The CDR3 DNA is TGTGCCAGTAGTGGGGGCGGAAACTCCTACGAGCAGTACTTC. It yields the protein CASSGGGNSYEQYF.